This TCR beta chain was observed in a study of blood T cell repertoires in COVID-19. This clone was observed a few times. This CDR3 has 14 amino acids. V was clipped by 6 bases and J by 0 bases, with 9 bases between them. Germline loops: CDR1 MDHEN, CDR2 SYDVKM. Authors' processing steps: Amplified reference gene primers provided the basis for estimating nucleated cell counts. Assay used: immunoSEQ multiplex PCR; TCRdb lists only in-frame clones, some missing. V and J calls and clone size are given by that table; D and trimming were obtained from the DNA. The repertoire includes a few hundred thousand clones, more than 70% of them detected once, and less than 3.5% sits in the top ten.

J is TRBJ1-5 and V is TRBV28, with TRBD1 as a possible D gene (5 bases). This clonotype was obtained from a woman aged 30 to 39 with COVID-19, enrolled during active disease. The source material was peripheral blood. The CDR3 sequence is CASRGRYSNQPQHF. CDR3 DNA: TGTGCCAGCAGGGGGCGGTATAGCAATCAGCCCCAGCATTTT.